Given below is one T cell receptor beta chain in context. Its antigen remains unknown. Germline V gene data show CDR1 as SGDLS and CDR2 as YYNGEE. The CDR3 spans 13 residues. The V gene lost 0 bases and the J gene lost 10 bases, with 11 bases spanning the gap. PCR used 60 Vbeta primers and 13 Jbeta primers. Using immunoSEQ multiplex PCR, the repertoire was profiled, and TCRdb retains in-frame clones only, with some absent. The sample includes approximately 100,000 clones, around 84% seen only once; the top ten take less than 1.5%. The entry originates in a study of cytomegalovirus exposure and HLA in healthy donors. Findings and limits, study-wide: TCR beta sequences numbering some 17,000 were associated with HLA alleles at 0.05 false discovery rate in a later analysis. The records held CMV serostatus as the only immune exposure information. Many donors shared some public TCRs, even though most TCR sequences were rare.

V usage is TRBV9 and J usage is TRBJ2-1; a weak D match, TRBD2 (5 bases). This receptor was taken from a woman younger than 35 in good health and CMV-seronegative. The source material was PBMCs. The CDR3 spells CASSVDSGYEQFF. CDR3 DNA sequence: TGTGCCAGCAGCGTAGATTCGGGGTACGAGCAGTTCTTC.